This T cell receptor (beta chain) was sequenced during a study of cytomegalovirus exposure and HLA in healthy donors. Trimming left V 4 bases short and J 1 base short, with 7 bases between. Germline V gene data show CDR1 as SNHLY and CDR2 as FYNNEI. The CDR3 covers 13 residues. The PCR was carried out with 60 Vbeta primers and 13 Jbeta primers. Assay: immunoSEQ multiplex PCR; the TCRdb copy retains only in-frame clones and omits some. The repertoire has 55,000 to 80,000 clones, roughly 71% of them found once; the top ten carry around 12%. This clone was recorded at least ten times. This TCR was recovered from a man between 65 and 79 years old in good health and CMV-seronegative. The chain recombines TRBV2 with TRBJ1-1, with D possibly being TRBD1 (5 bases). The sample taken for sequencing was PBMCs. CDR3 sequence: CASSGQRNTEAFF. As DNA, the CDR3 is TGTGCCAGCAGTGGACAGCGGAACACTGAAGCTTTCTTT.